These T cell receptor beta chains were read from a single sample in a study of beta chain features in type 1 diabetes. Profiled with immunoSEQ multiplex PCR; TCRdb holds only in-frame clones, not every one. The repertoire holds 300,000 to 400,000 clones, with 10% to 15% as singletons. The specimen sequenced was naive CD4+ T cells from blood. These receptors originate from a man between 18 and 35 years old in good health. Each CDR3 is given with its conserved first and last residue. The D gene is left open where the match is weak. Not all rows give a size; the values are once, few, many and, for expanded clones, a class.

clone size,V gene,D gene,J gene,CDR3 DNA,CDR3 protein
.,TRBV7-2,TRBD1,TRBJ1-1,TGTGCCAGCAGCAAGGCGACAGGGGAGAAGAACACTGAAGCTTTCTTT,CASSKATGEKNTEAFF
few,TRBV4-2,TRBD2,TRBJ2-7,TGTGCCAGCAGCCATCCATCCGGGACTAGCGGGAGGGCCTACGAGCAGTACTTC,CASSHPSGTSGRAYEQYF
.,TRBV18,.,TRBJ2-2,TGTGCCAGCCCCGGGACCGGGGAGCTGTTTTTT,CASPGTGELFF
few,TRBV5-4,.,TRBJ1-2,TGTGCCAGCAGCCCCGACGCGCCCCAGACAGGTGGCTACACCTTC,CASSPDAPQTGGYTF
.,TRBV4-1,.,TRBJ1-6,TGCGCCAGCAGCCAAGAGGTCGGGAACGGCCATTCACCCCTCCACTTT,CASSQEVGNGHSPLHF
.,TRBV4-2,.,TRBJ1-2,TGTGCCAGCAGCCAAGATCCCAGGGAAGACTATGGCTACACCTTC,CASSQDPREDYGYTF
few,TRBV7-3,.,TRBJ2-5,TGTGCCAGCAGGCAGTCAGTGTCCGGGGAGACCCAGTACTTC,CASRQSVSGETQYF
few,TRBV29-1,.,TRBJ1-2,TGCAGCGTTGAAGCGGCCGGGTCACCCTATGGCTACACCTTC,CSVEAAGSPYGYTF
.,TRBV18,.,TRBJ2-7,TGTGCCAGCTCACTCGATCAGGGATCTGACGAGCAGTACTTC,CASSLDQGSDEQYF
.,TRBV9,.,TRBJ2-3,TGTGCCAGCAGCGCCAGACAGACCACAGATACGCAGTATTTT,CASSARQTTDTQYF
few,TRBV7-2,.,TRBJ2-1,TGTGCCAGCAGCTCTAGATGGGAGAGCTCCTACAATGAGCAGTTCTTC,CASSSRWESSYNEQFF
few,TRBV18,.,TRBJ2-6,TGTGCCAGCTCCCGGGGCTCTGGGGCCAACGTCCTGACTTTC,CASSRGSGANVLTF
.,TRBV18,.,TRBJ2-5,TGTGCCAGCTCACTAAAGCCGGGGAAAGAGACCCAGTACTTC,CASSLKPGKETQYF
few,TRBV30,TRBD1,TRBJ1-1,TGTGCCTGGGGGACAGTGAACACTGAAGCTTTCTTT,CAWGTVNTEAFF
.,TRBV18,.,TRBJ2-7,TGTGCCAGCTCACCTTATACCGGGAGAGGGGTCTACGAGCAGTACTTC,CASSPYTGRGVYEQYF